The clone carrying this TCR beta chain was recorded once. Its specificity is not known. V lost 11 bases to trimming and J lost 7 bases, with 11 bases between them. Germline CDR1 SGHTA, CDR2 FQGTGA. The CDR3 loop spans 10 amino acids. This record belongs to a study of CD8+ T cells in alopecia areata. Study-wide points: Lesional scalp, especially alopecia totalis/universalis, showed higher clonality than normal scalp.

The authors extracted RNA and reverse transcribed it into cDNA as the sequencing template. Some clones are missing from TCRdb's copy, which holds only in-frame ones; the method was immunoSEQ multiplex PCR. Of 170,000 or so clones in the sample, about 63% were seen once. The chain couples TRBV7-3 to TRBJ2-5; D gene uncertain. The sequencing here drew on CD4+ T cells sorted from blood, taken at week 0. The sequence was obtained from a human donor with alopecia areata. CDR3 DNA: TGTGCCGGACCCGAAGGGACCCAGTACTTC. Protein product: CAGPEGTQYF. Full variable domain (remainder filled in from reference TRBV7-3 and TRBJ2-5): GAGVSQTPSNKVTEKGKYVELRCDPISGHTALYWYRQSLGQGPEFLIYFQGTGAADDSGLPNDRFFAVRPEGSVSTLKIQRTERGDSAVYLCAGPEGTQYFGPGTRLLVL.